The 21 T cell receptor beta chains given below trace back to one sample, sequenced in a study of shared clonotypes between healthy human individuals (dated by TCRdb to the early 2020s). Library preparation employed the immunoSEQ multiplex PCR assay. This immuneACCESS table, as held by TCRdb, lists in-frame sequences with V and J called but not all clones. Of the missing ones, under half trace to an unresolved V gene in checked studies; the others have no known cause. The sample has roughly 2.4 million clones on record, approximately 94% of them singletons. The biggest ten clones account for roughly 0.13% of the sample. The sequenced sample was naive CD4+ T cells sorted from blood. The cell subset or site label on this specimen signifies: CD45RA+ positively selected. The receptors were gathered from a man between 18 and 29 years old in good health.

Worth noting for this clone: The same CDR3 can be traced to other DNA sequences in this sample. V usage is TRBV28 and J usage is TRBJ2-5; D may be TRBD1 or TRBD2 (5 bases each). Trimming removed 6 bases from V and 3 bases from J, with 5 bases in between. Germline loops: CDR1 MDHEN, CDR2 SYDVKM. This CDR3 has 11 amino acids. CDR3 region: CASRGEETQYF. The CDR3 DNA follows: TGTGCCAGCAGGGGGGAAGAGACCCAGTACTTC.

V and J are TRBV6-5 and TRBJ2-5; the D gene is possibly TRBD1 (5 bases). This CDR3 comprises 15 residues. CDR1 and CDR2 from the germline V gene are MNHEY and SVGAGI. Trimming removed 7 bases from V and 5 bases from J, with 20 bases in between. As DNA, the CDR3 is TGTGCCAGCACTAAGATAGATGCCAAGGGGGAGACCCAGTACTTC. The encoded protein is CASTKIDAKGETQYF.

This clone was seen just once. In the same sample, other DNA sequences code for this CDR3. The chain is built from TRBV5-1 and TRBJ2-7; 7 nucleotides line up with TRBD1. CDR1 SGHRS and CDR2 YFSETQ come from the germline V gene. The V gene end was trimmed by 0 bases and the J gene end by 3 bases; junction bases not matched to a gene: 3. The CDR3 covers 14 residues. The chain's CDR3 is CASSLEGQYYEQYF. The CDR3 nucleotides are TGCGCCAGCAGCTTGGAGGGACAGTACTACGAGCAGTACTTC.

The chain has TRBV5-4 and TRBJ2-1; TRBD2 aligns across 9 bases. The CDR3 is made up of 15 amino acids. V gave up 2 bases and J gave up 6 bases; unmatched junction bases: 6. The germline CDR1 and CDR2 sequences are SGHNT and YYREEE (reference sequence). The CDR3 DNA reads as TGTGCCAGCAGCTTAATTAGCGGGAGTGGCAATGAGCAGTTCTTC. Translating gives CASSLISGSGNEQFF.

This sequence joins TRBV5-8 and TRBJ1-5, with unresolved D. This CDR3 comprises 11 residues. V lost 4 bases and J 4 bases, leaving 3 bases between the germline ends. Germline V lookup: CDR1 SGHTS, CDR2 YDEGEE. The CDR3 region is CASSTNQPQHF. CDR3 DNA sequence: TGTGCCAGCAGCACTAATCAGCCCCAGCATTTT.

The chain links TRBV27 to TRBJ1-1, with a weak D call TRBD1 (5 bases). The CDR3 has 13 residues. V was trimmed by 3 bases and J by 6 bases, leaving 11 bases between them. CDR1 and CDR2 (germline): MNHEY, SMNVEV (reference sequence). The CDR3 spells CASSLAGIPEAFF. DNA of the CDR3: TGTGCCAGCAGTTTGGCAGGGATCCCTGAAGCTTTCTTT.

V is TRBV5-1 and J is TRBJ2-2, with 8 bases matching TRBD2. The CDR3 has 16 residues. CDR1 is SGHRS and CDR2 is YFSETQ in the germline V gene. The junction had 4 bases not matched to a gene; V was cut back by 1 base and J by 2 bases. CDR3 in DNA: TGCGCCAGCAGCTTGAATAGCGGGGCTAACACCGGGGAGCTGTTTTTT. Its protein product is CASSLNSGANTGELFF.

The V and J genes are TRBV2 and TRBJ2-7; 7 nucleotides line up with TRBD2. The CDR3 runs 14 residues. Germline trimming cut 6 bases from V and 5 bases from J; bases unmatched to any gene: 10. Looked up from germline, CDR1 is SNHLY and CDR2 is FYNNEI. The CDR3, as DNA: TGTGCCAGCAGCCCCAGGCGGGGGTCCCACGAGCAGTACTTC. Translated, it gives CASSPRRGSHEQYF.

This sequence joins TRBV15 and TRBJ1-5; 7 bases match TRBD1. The V segment lost 0 bases and the J segment 16 bases; nucleotides outside the gene matches: 12. CDR3 length equals 14 residues. The germline gives CDR1 LNHNV, CDR2 YYDKDF (reference sequence). CDR3 amino acids: CATSRDLVQGSVHF. The DNA for the CDR3 is TGTGCCACCAGCAGAGATCTGGTACAGGGGTCTGTTCATTTT.

This clone has a single count. This chain joins TRBV30 and TRBJ1-1; D unclear. Trimming cost V 5 bases and J 3 bases, with 10 bases left between them. CDR3 length: 12 residues. In germline, CDR1 is GTSNPN, CDR2 SVGIG (reference sequence). The CDR3 here is CAWARSDTEAFF. The CDR3 nucleotides are TGTGCCTGGGCCCGCTCGGACACTGAAGCTTTCTTT.

The J gene is TRBJ1-5, the V gene TRBV10-1; 9 bases line up with TRBD1. Germline V lookup: CDR1 WNHNN, CDR2 SYGVQD (reference sequence). V dropped 0 bases and J dropped 2; count of bases not matched to a gene: 17. CDR3 length: 21 amino acids. CDR3 amino acids: CASSESRDRDGERGGNQPQHF. The CDR3 DNA reads TGCGCCAGCAGTGAGTCCCGGGACAGGGATGGGGAACGTGGGGGCAATCAGCCCCAGCATTTT.

The rearrangement joins TRBV2 to TRBJ2-1; TRBD1 agrees at 8 bases. The CDR3 sequence is 15 residues long. The trim removed 6 bases at V and 3 bases at J, leaving 7 bases unmatched. The germline V gene encodes CDR1 SNHLY and CDR2 FYNNEI. The CDR3 DNA reads TGTGCCAGCAGCCGGGACAGGTCAATCTACAATGAGCAGTTCTTC. It codes for CASSRDRSIYNEQFF.

This clone was seen only once. This sequence joins TRBV5-8 and TRBJ2-3; D may be TRBD1 or TRBD2 (5 bases each). Germline V CDR1 and CDR2: SGHTS, YDEGEE. V dropped 3 bases and J dropped 7 bases, with 15 bases sitting between them. This CDR3 has 14 residues. The CDR3: CASSSGPGRNTQYF. The CDR3 nucleotides read TGTGCCAGCAGCTCGGGGCCGGGGCGAAATACGCAGTATTTT.

The chain is built from TRBV28 and TRBJ2-1, with 10 bases aligning to TRBD2. V shed 7 bases, J shed 5 bases, and the junction held 2 bases outside the gene matches. Germline values: CDR1 MDHEN, CDR2 SYDVKM. The CDR3 has 13 residues. CDR3 DNA sequence: TGTGCCAGCACCCTAGCGGGGGACAATGAGCAGTTCTTC. This codes for CASTLAGDNEQFF.

J is TRBJ2-5 and V is TRBV10-2; the D gene is possibly TRBD2 (6 bases). The CDR3 runs to 13 residues. The V gene's germline CDR1 is WSHSY and CDR2 SAAADI. Trimming removed 3 bases at V and 14 bases at J, with 19 bases between. The CDR3 bases are TGCGCCAGCAGTGATTTGGGATTAGCGGATATTTACTTC. Its translation is CASSDLGLADIYF.

The chain employs TRBV6-6 and TRBJ2-1; 12 bases are a match to TRBD2. Germline V gives CDR1 MNHNY, CDR2 SVGAGI (reference sequence). V was pared by 5 bases and J by 6 bases, with 2 bases of the junction left unmatched. There are 14 residues in the CDR3. The CDR3 region is CASSLAGGFNEQFF. In DNA, the CDR3 is TGTGCCAGCAGTCTAGCGGGAGGGTTCAATGAGCAGTTCTTC.

The table lists this clone with a count of one. CDR3 sequence reads: CASSLDTGLINSPLHF. CDR3 nucleotide sequence: TGCGCCAGCAGCTTGGATACGGGGTTAATTAATTCACCCCTCCACTTT. V usage is TRBV5-1 and J usage is TRBJ1-6; no clear D gene. CDR3 length: 16 amino acids. CDR1 is SGHRS, CDR2 YFSETQ, per germline. The ends were cut back, 0 bases at V and 6 bases at J, with 13 bases in the middle.

This clone was seen a handful of times. The chain is built from TRBV10-3 and TRBJ1-2; D is ambiguous. Germline V gene data show CDR1 as ENHRY and CDR2 as SYGVKD. There are 11 residues in the CDR3. Trimming removed 3 bases at V and 13 bases at J, with 12 bases between. The CDR3, as DNA: TGTGCCATCAGTGAAGGCGGGAAGAGCACCTTC. Translating it yields CAISEGGKSTF.

In the case of this clone: Different DNA sequences within this sample yield the same CDR3. The CDR3 sequence is CASSLGGSTEAFF. DNA of the CDR3: TGTGCCAGCAGCTTAGGGGGGTCCACTGAAGCTTTCTTT. The chain is built from TRBV7-9 and TRBJ1-1, with a weak D call TRBD1 (5 bases). CDR3 length equals 13 residues. Looked up from germline, CDR1 is SEHNR and CDR2 is FQNEAQ (reference sequence). The V gene lost 1 base and the J gene lost 4 bases, with 7 bases spanning the gap. Filled out from reference TRBV7-9 and TRBJ1-1, the complete variable domain reads DTGVSQNPRHKITKRGQNVTFRCDPISEHNRLYWYRQTLGQGPEFLTYFQNEAQLEKSRLLSDRFSAERPKGSFSTLEIQRTEQGDSAMYLCASSLGGSTEAFFGQGTRLTVV.

The rearrangement uses TRBV28 and TRBJ2-7; possibly TRBD2 for D (5 bases). Germline V lookup: CDR1 MDHEN, CDR2 SYDVKM. Between the trimmed V and J ends, which lost 4 bases and 7 bases, there was a span of 17 bases. The CDR3 totals 14 residues. The CDR3 reads CASSSGGLGGEQYF. The CDR3 bases are TGTGCCAGCAGTTCTGGAGGTTTGGGTGGGGAGCAGTACTTC.

The chain combines TRBV6-1 with TRBJ1-2; 8 nucleotides line up with TRBD1. The germline gives CDR1 MNHNS, CDR2 SASEGT. The CDR3 contains 15 residues. With 4 bases clipped from V and 5 bases from J, the junction kept 9 bases outside the gene matches. Written as DNA, the CDR3 is TGTGCCAGCAGTGTAAACCAGGGGGCAGGATATGGCTACACCTTC. The encoded protein is CASSVNQGAGYGYTF.